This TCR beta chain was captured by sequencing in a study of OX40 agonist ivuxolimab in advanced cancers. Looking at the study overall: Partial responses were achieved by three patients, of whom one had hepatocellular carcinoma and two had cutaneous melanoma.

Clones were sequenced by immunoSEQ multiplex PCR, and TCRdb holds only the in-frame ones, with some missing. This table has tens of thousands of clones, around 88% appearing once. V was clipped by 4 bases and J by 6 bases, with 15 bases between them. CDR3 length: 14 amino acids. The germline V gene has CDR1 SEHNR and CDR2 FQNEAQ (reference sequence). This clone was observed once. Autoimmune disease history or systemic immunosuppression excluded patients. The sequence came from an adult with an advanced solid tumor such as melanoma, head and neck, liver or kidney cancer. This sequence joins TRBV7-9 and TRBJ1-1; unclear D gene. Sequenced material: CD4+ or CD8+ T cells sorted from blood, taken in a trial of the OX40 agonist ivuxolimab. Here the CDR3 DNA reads TGTGCCAGCAGCTATCACGCTTTGTCTCCTGAAGCTTTCTTT. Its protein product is CASSYHALSPEAFF.